This T cell receptor beta chain comes out of a study of PD-1 blockade in classical Hodgkin lymphoma. Sequencing was performed with immunoSEQ multiplex PCR; in TCRdb, only in-frame clones are kept and a portion is missing. The sample shows approximately 35,000 clones, roughly 90% of them seen only once. The time point was: newly diagnosed, previously untreated cHL patient sample. Using magnetic negative selection, the CD4+ T cells were separated out of thawed PBMCs. The CDR3 is 15 residues long. In germline, CDR1 is SGDLS, CDR2 YYNGEE. Trimming at V came to 3 bases and at J to 5 bases, leaving 5 bases not matched to a gene.

The source of this sequence is a human donor with classical Hodgkin lymphoma. Sequenced input: CD4+ T cells from blood. The chain uses TRBV9 and TRBJ2-5, with 12 bases identical to TRBD2. CDR3 sequence: CASSGLAGGFETQYF. The CDR3, as DNA: TGTGCCAGCAGCGGCCTAGCGGGGGGGTTTGAGACCCAGTACTTC.